This entry describes one TCR beta chain. The CDR3 runs to 13 residues. V lost 4 bases, J lost 1 base, and 10 bases lay in between. Germline V CDR1 and CDR2: SQVTM, ANQGSEA. The data belong to a study of blood T cell repertoires in COVID-19. TCRdb's copy holds only in-frame clones and misses some; the assay was immunoSEQ multiplex PCR. Of some 250,000 clones listed, about four fifths are singletons. Source material: peripheral blood. The TCR originated in a woman over 75 with COVID-19, enrolled during active disease. This chain uses TRBV29-1 with TRBJ1-1; a possible D gene is TRBD1 (5 bases). The CDR3 sequence is CSVVDSANTEAFF. The CDR3 DNA reads TGCAGCGTTGTTGACAGTGCGAACACTGAAGCTTTCTTT.